This TCR beta chain was identified in a study of regulatory T cells in long-lasting Graves disease. This clonotype was found many times. The CDR3 is 13 residues long. V dropped 2 bases and J dropped 6 bases, with 8 bases sitting between them. Germline CDR1 SGHNT, CDR2 YENEEA. Time point described: newly diagnosed GD, antithyroid drugs for less than 3 months. RNA isolated from PBMCs was used to make the TCR library. TCR beta libraries were built with iRepertoire HTBI primers and Arm-PCR of CDR3 regions. TCRdb ran MiXCR on the multiplex PCR reads and lists one entry per CDR3 protein. The table records about 430,000 distinct CDR3 sequences, approximately 16% of them present only once. In addition, the sample was reused for a study of T cells in Graves' hyperthyroidism and ophthalmopathy.

The receptor's source is a middle-aged woman with Graves disease. This chain uses TRBV11-3 with TRBJ2-1; D gene uncertain. The input for sequencing was peripheral blood mononuclear cells (PBMCs), taken at new diagnosis, from a patient treated with antithyroid drugs. CDR3 in amino acids: CASSLIRFNEQFF. Here the CDR3 DNA reads TGTGCCAGCAGCTTAATTAGGTTCAATGAGCAGTTCTTC. Supplemented by reference TRBV11-3 and TRBJ2-1, the full variable domain reads EAGVVQSPRYKIIEKKQPVAFWCNPISGHNTLYWYLQNLGQGPELLIRYENEEAVDDSQLPKDRFSAERLKGVDSTLKIQPAELGDSAVYLCASSLIRFNEQFFGPGTRLTVL.